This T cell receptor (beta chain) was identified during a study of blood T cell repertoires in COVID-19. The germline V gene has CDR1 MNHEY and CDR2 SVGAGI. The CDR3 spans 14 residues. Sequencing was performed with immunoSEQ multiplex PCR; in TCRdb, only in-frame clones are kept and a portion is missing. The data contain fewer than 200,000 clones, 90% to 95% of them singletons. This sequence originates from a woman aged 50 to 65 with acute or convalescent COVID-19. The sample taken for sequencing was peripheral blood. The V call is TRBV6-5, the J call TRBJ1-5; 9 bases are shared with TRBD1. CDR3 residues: CASEDRGLNQPQHF. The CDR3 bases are TGTGCTTCAGAGGACAGGGGCCTCAATCAGCCCCAGCATTTT.